The 4 T cell receptor beta chains presented below share a single source sample, sequenced in a study of blood T cell repertoires in COVID-19. Only in-frame clones appear in the TCRdb table, and some are missing; sequencing was by immunoSEQ multiplex PCR. The sample lists about 180,000 clones, approximately 85% occurring once. Source material: peripheral blood. The receptors stem from an elderly woman with acute or convalescent COVID-19.

This clone was counted once. The V gene is TRBV27, the J gene TRBJ1-1; 9 bases align to TRBD1. Germline V gene lookup returns CDR1 MNHEY and CDR2 SMNVEV (reference sequence). V lost 3 bases, J lost 0 bases, and 8 bases stayed unmatched. The CDR3 extends over 17 amino acids. CDR3 protein: CASSFLGTGRMNTEAFF. CDR3 DNA: TGTGCCAGCAGTTTCCTCGGGACAGGGAGGATGAACACTGAAGCTTTCTTT.

The V call is TRBV3-1 (or the pseudogene TRBV3-2), the J call TRBJ1-2; the match to TRBD1 covers 7 bases. V gave up 4 bases and J gave up 3 bases; unmatched junction bases: 5. Germline CDR1 and CDR2: LGHDT and YNNKEL (reference sequence). The CDR3 has 14 residues. The CDR3 coding sequence is TGTGCCAGCAGCCCGACAGGGATGGACTATGGCTACACCTTC. Translated: CASSPTGMDYGYTF.

The chain couples TRBV21-1 to TRBJ2-1; the table's D call of TRBD2 was not tested on the DNA. TRBV21-1 is assigned pseudogene status. This CDR3 comprises 18 residues. The CDR3 region has the DNA TGTGCCAGCAGCCTCTCGGGGATAGCGGGGAGGGACGGGAATGAGCAGTTCTTC. It translates to CASSLSGIAGRDGNEQFF.

The V gene is TRBV2, the J gene TRBJ2-3; no clear D gene. This CDR3 comprises 11 residues. The V gene lost 5 bases and the J gene lost 5 bases, with 5 bases spanning the gap. Looked up from germline, CDR1 is SNHLY and CDR2 is FYNNEI. CDR3: CASSLRDTQYF. For the CDR3, the DNA is TGTGCCAGCAGTCTGAGAGATACGCAGTATTTT.